The 29 T cell receptor beta chains in this list originate from one sample, sequenced in a study of blood T cells in healthy people across ages. It was with a sample-barcoded 5' primer and a J-beta primer mix that a second PCR of roughly 6 to 11 cycles was run. TCRdb fed the 5' RACE reads into MiXCR, producing one record per CDR3 protein. The table lists under 2 million distinct CDR3 sequences, approximately 32% of them singletons. The sequenced material came from blood. The source of these receptors is a woman in her twenties or thirties in good health.

The V call is TRBV24-1, the J call TRBJ2-1; D is tentatively TRBD1 or TRBD2 (5 bases each). CDR1 is KGHDR, CDR2 SFDVKD, per germline. This CDR3 is 12 amino acids long. Trimming pared 5 bases from V and 15 bases from J, leaving 16 bases between. The CDR3 protein is CATSVPLRGLFF. In DNA, the CDR3 is TGTGCCACCAGTGTCCCCCTCCGGGGCCTGTTCTTC.

This clonotype was detected many times. This chain connects TRBV20-1 to TRBJ2-5; D is undetermined. Germline CDR1 reads DFQATT; CDR2 reads SNEGSKA (reference sequence). This CDR3 comprises 13 residues. The ends were cut back, 1 base at V and 0 bases at J, with 6 bases in the middle. The CDR3 DNA reads TGCAGTGCTAGAGGGGCAAACCAAGAGACCCAGTACTTC. Its protein product is CSARGANQETQYF.

The chain employs TRBV11-3 and TRBJ2-3; 12 nucleotides match TRBD1. Trimming took 1 base from V and 2 from J; bases not matched to a gene: 1. The CDR3 is 16 residues long. Germline loops: CDR1 SGHNT, CDR2 YENEEA. The chain's CDR3 is CASSLGDRGLTDTQYF. The CDR3, as DNA: TGTGCCAGCAGCTTAGGGGACAGGGGGCTCACAGATACGCAGTATTTT.

Note on this clonotype: Given the absence of the conserved phenylalanine or tryptophan at the CDR3 end, a read error is likely. The chain combines TRBV27 with TRBJ2-5, with D perhaps TRBD1 or TRBD2 (5 bases each). The DNA end lines up better with TRBJ2-7; the J call may be wrong. Germline V gene data show CDR1 as MNHEY and CDR2 as SMNVEV (reference sequence). CDR3 length equals 15 residues. CDR3 residues: CASSLAGAFSYEQYC. The CDR3 coding sequence is TGTGCCAGCAGTCTGGCCGGGGCCTTCTCCTACGAGCAGTACTGC.

In its sample, this clonotype was seen a few times. The gene calls are TRBV12-3 or TRBV12-4 and TRBJ1-5; 7 bases map to TRBD1. V trimming: 6 bases; J trimming: 0 bases; junction bases outside the gene matches: 8. There are 16 residues in the CDR3. The CDR3 loop is CASRYRDSNSNQPQHF. DNA of the CDR3: TGTGCCAGCAGGTACCGGGACAGCAATAGCAATCAGCCCCAGCATTTT.

In its sample, this clonotype was seen a few times. The rearrangement uses TRBV9 and TRBJ2-1, with TRBD2 matching over 8 bases. Germline V gene sequence: CDR1 SGDLS, CDR2 YYNGEE. V was pared by 4 bases and J by 8 bases, with 11 bases of the junction left unmatched. This CDR3 has 15 residues. CDR3 sequence (DNA): TGTGCCAGCAGCCCTTTTAGCGGGGCCCGCGATGAGCAGTTCTTC. Encoded protein: CASSPFSGARDEQFF.

This clonotype appeared a few times. This chain connects TRBV20-1 to TRBJ1-2; D may be TRBD1 (5 bases). Germline values: CDR1 DFQATT, CDR2 SNEGSKA (reference sequence). The V and J ends lost 0 bases and 5 bases respectively, with 13 bases between them. The CDR3 totals 14 residues. Here the CDR3 reads CSARDGAQQYGYTF. The CDR3, as DNA: TGCAGTGCTAGAGACGGGGCGCAGCAATATGGCTACACCTTC.

This clonotype was detected a few times. V usage is TRBV10-3 and J usage is TRBJ1-4, with D possibly matching TRBD1 (5 bases). The germline CDR1 and CDR2 sequences are ENHRY and SYGVKD. Trimming stripped 2 bases from V and 3 bases from J, with 10 bases between. This CDR3 contains 15 residues. The CDR3 loop is CAISERGQPNEKLFF. In DNA, the CDR3 is TGTGCCATCAGTGAGCGCGGACAACCTAATGAAAAACTGTTTTTT.

The genes are TRBV12-3 or TRBV12-4 and TRBJ2-6; TRBD1 matches at 9 bases. The CDR3 extends over 18 amino acids. The trim removed 1 base at V and 3 bases at J, leaving 7 bases unmatched. The CDR3 DNA reads as TGTGCCAGCAGTTTAGTGCCGGGACAGGGAGTTGGGGCCAACGTCCTGACTTTC. Translating it yields CASSLVPGQGVGANVLTF.

The chain uses TRBV20-1 and TRBJ1-5; D remains ambiguous. Germline CDR1 DFQATT, CDR2 SNEGSKA (reference sequence). The CDR3 totals 15 residues. CDR3 nucleotides: TGCAGCGCTGCCGGTTCACGTGGGGATTTTCGGCCCCAGCATTTT. The encoded protein is CSAAGSRGDFRPQHF.

This clonotype was recorded at least ten times. The CDR3 nucleotides read TGCGCCAGCAGCTTGGGTAGCGCACAAGAGACCCAGTACTTC. This sequence encodes CASSLGSAQETQYF. The chain is built from TRBV5-1 and TRBJ2-5; D possibly corresponds to TRBD2 (5 bases). The CDR3 is 14 amino acids. Trimming shortened V by 0 bases and J by 2 bases, and 8 bases separated the two germline ends. In germline, CDR1 is SGHRS, CDR2 YFSETQ.

Turning to this clonotype: A junction boundary mismatches the germline segment, possibly from a read error. J is TRBJ1-1 and V is TRBV20-1; possibly TRBD1 for D (6 bases). The CDR3 loop spans 13 amino acids. Germline V lookup: CDR1 DFQATT, CDR2 SNEGSKA (reference sequence). Here the CDR3 reads CSASTDRNAEAFF. For the CDR3, the DNA is TGCAGTGCTAGTACTGACAGGAACGCTGAAGCTTTCTTT.

V is TRBV9 and J is TRBJ2-3; tentative D call: TRBD2 (6 bases). V was pared by 2 bases and J by 4 bases, with 14 bases between. CDR3 size: 15 residues. Germline V gene sequence: CDR1 SGDLS, CDR2 YYNGEE. CDR3 DNA: TGTGCCAGCAGCGTGGGGGGAGTGGACGCAGATACGCAGTATTTT. Its translation: CASSVGGVDADTQYF.

V usage is TRBV9 and J usage is TRBJ1-2, with no clear D. The CDR3 is made up of 12 amino acids. V lost 0 bases and J lost 6, with 6 bases in between. CDR1 SGDLS and CDR2 YYNGEE come from the germline V gene. Here the CDR3 DNA reads TGTGCCAGCAGCGTAGATAGTAATGGCTACACCTTC. Translation gives CASSVDSNGYTF.

In its sample, this clonotype was seen a few times. The chain joins TRBV9 to TRBJ2-5; TRBD1 matches at 8 bases. This CDR3 has 18 amino acids. Trimming at V came to 0 bases and at J to 1 base, leaving 11 bases not matched to a gene. Germline assignment: CDR1 SGDLS and CDR2 YYNGEE. CDR3 amino acids: CASSVGPGHTGGQETQYF. The CDR3 DNA is TGTGCCAGCAGCGTAGGTCCCGGACACACAGGGGGCCAAGAGACCCAGTACTTC.

This clonotype was seen many times. This sequence joins TRBV12-3 or TRBV12-4 and TRBJ2-7, with TRBD2 identical over 8 bases. Trimming cost V 5 bases and J 2 bases; bases outside gene matches: 11. CDR3 length: 16 residues. CDR3 DNA: TGTGCCAGCAGTCCCGCTGGGTCGGGGGGGGCCTACGAGCAGTACTTC. Translating it yields CASSPAGSGGAYEQYF.

This clonotype has a handful of counts. The V call is TRBV30, the J call TRBJ2-1; D may be TRBD1 or TRBD2 (6 bases each). The CDR3 has 15 amino acids. Looked up from germline, CDR1 is GTSNPN and CDR2 is SVGIG (reference sequence). V was shortened by 0 bases and J by 7 bases, with 16 bases between the two germline ends. The CDR3 loop reads CAWSVLNGGGNEQFF. The CDR3 coding sequence is TGTGCCTGGAGTGTACTAAACGGAGGGGGAAATGAGCAGTTCTTC.

The CDR3 protein is CASSLFRKNTEAFF. CDR3 bases: TGTGCCAGCAGCTTGTTTAGGAAGAACACTGAAGCTTTCTTT. The chain joins TRBV5-6 to TRBJ1-1; D remains unclear. This CDR3 contains 14 residues. Germline V gene sequence: CDR1 SGHDT, CDR2 YYEEEE. The V gene lost 1 base and the J gene lost 1 base, with 8 bases spanning the gap.

The V gene is TRBV7-2, the J gene TRBJ2-5, with TRBD1 matching over 7 bases. This CDR3 has 14 amino acids. V shed 5 bases, J shed 1 base, and the junction held 4 bases outside the gene matches. The germline V gene has CDR1 SGHTA and CDR2 FQGNSA. The DNA for the CDR3 is TGTGCCAGCAGCATGACAGGGCTCCAAGAGACCCAGTACTTC. Translating gives CASSMTGLQETQYF.

This chain connects TRBV4-1 to TRBJ1-1, with no clear D. Germline V lookup: CDR1 MGHRA, CDR2 YSYEKL. Trimming removed 1 base at V and 1 base at J, with 10 bases between. This CDR3 is built from 15 residues. The CDR3 sequence: CASSQGPTENTEAFF. The CDR3 nucleotides are TGCGCCAGCAGCCAAGGCCCCACAGAGAACACTGAAGCTTTCTTT.

This clonotype has a handful of counts. This sequence joins TRBV5-1 and TRBJ2-1; a weak D match, TRBD2 (6 bases). The CDR3 runs 15 residues. Germline loops: CDR1 SGHRS, CDR2 YFSETQ. V lost 4 bases to trimming and J lost 7 bases, with 18 bases between them. For the CDR3, the DNA is TGCGCCAGCAGCCCCGGGACTTCCCCGGGGAATGAGCAGTTCTTC. This translates into CASSPGTSPGNEQFF. The full variable domain, in which reference TRBV5-1 and TRBJ2-1 provide the parts outside the CDR3, is KAGVTQTPRYLIKTRGQQVTLSCSPISGHRSVSWYQQTPGQGLQFLFEYFSETQRNKGNFPGRFSGRQFSNSRSEMNVSTLELGDSALYLCASSPGTSPGNEQFFGPGTRLTVL.

This clonotype was observed a single time. This chain connects TRBV4-1 to TRBJ2-4; 12 nucleotides line up with TRBD2. The DNA end lines up better with TRBJ2-7; the J call may be wrong. Germline V gene sequence: CDR1 MGHRA, CDR2 YSYEKL. The CDR3 loop spans 16 amino acids. The CDR3 sequence is CASSQATSGGVYEQYF. CDR3 in DNA: TGCGCCAGCAGCCAAGCGACTAGCGGGGGCGTCTACGAGCAGTACTTC.

The rearrangement uses TRBV27 and TRBJ2-1; 9 nucleotides align to TRBD2. J was trimmed by 3 bases and V by 6 bases; bases with no gene match: 6. The CDR3 length is 15 residues. Germline CDR1 reads MNHEY; CDR2 reads SMNVEV (reference sequence). Here the CDR3 reads CASRSLAGSYNEQFF. The DNA for the CDR3 is TGTGCCAGCAGGAGCCTAGCGGGGAGCTACAATGAGCAGTTCTTC.

The genes are TRBV5-1 and TRBJ1-1, with TRBD1 matching 7 bases. This CDR3 has 16 residues. Losses at the gene ends were 0 bases for V and 1 base for J; bases not matched to a gene: 6. CDR1 and CDR2 (germline): SGHRS, YFSETQ. The CDR3 region is CASSLGFRQGNTEAFF. The CDR3 DNA reads as TGCGCCAGCAGCTTGGGTTTCAGACAGGGGAACACTGAAGCTTTCTTT.

This clonotype was seen repeatedly, ten times or more. This chain links TRBV4-1 with TRBJ2-5; 9 bases are a match to TRBD2. The CDR3 has 15 residues. Germline V CDR1 and CDR2: MGHRA, YSYEKL. V trimming: 0 bases; J trimming: 7 bases; junction bases outside the gene matches: 6. CDR3 in DNA: TGCGCCAGCAGCCAAGATTGGGGACTAGCAAGGACCCAGTACTTC. It specifies CASSQDWGLARTQYF.

The V call is TRBV2, the J call TRBJ2-1, with 7 bases fitting TRBD2. The J segment lost 0 bases and the V segment lost 7 bases, leaving 9 bases of the junction unmatched. Germline CDR1 SNHLY, CDR2 FYNNEI. The CDR3 consists of 16 residues. The CDR3: CASTSSGKGSYNEQFF. CDR3 bases: TGTGCCAGCACCTCTAGCGGAAAGGGCTCCTACAATGAGCAGTTCTTC.

This rearrangement joins TRBV6-1 to TRBJ2-1, with 10 bases matching TRBD2. There are 14 residues in the CDR3. V lost 6 bases and J lost 7; bases outside the gene matches: 6. Germline V gene data show CDR1 as MNHNS and CDR2 as SASEGT. Here the CDR3 DNA reads TGTGCCAGCAGCCATTCGACTAGCGGGAATGAGCAGTTCTTC. It encodes CASSHSTSGNEQFF.

This clonotype was picked up a small number of times. The rearrangement uses TRBV6-2 or TRBV6-3 and TRBJ2-5, with D maybe TRBD2 (6 bases). The DNA end is a closer match to TRBJ2-7, so the J assignment may be wrong. The CDR3 has 13 amino acids. Per the germline V gene, CDR1 is MNHEY and CDR2 is SVGEGT. The CDR3 DNA is TGTGCCAGCAGTCGGACGGGAGCCTGCGAGCAGTACTTC. It is translated as CASSRTGACEQYF.

This clonotype was observed a few times. The chain recombines TRBV4-1 with TRBJ1-2; D is ambiguous. CDR3 length: 14 amino acids. V was pared by 3 bases and J by 1 base, with 9 bases between. The germline V gene encodes CDR1 MGHRA and CDR2 YSYEKL. The CDR3 here is CASSQGGSNYGYTF. The DNA for the CDR3 is TGCGCCAGCAGCCAGGGAGGGAGTAACTATGGCTACACCTTC.